These T cell receptor beta chains were read from a single sample in a study of patients and donors after allogeneic stem cell transplantation. MiXCR, run by TCRdb on the RT-PCR reads, gives a single entry per CDR3 protein. This sample has about a million distinct CDR3 sequences; more than 15% occur once, and the top ten carry roughly 6.4%. Sample: blood, either unsorted or a sorted T cell fraction (not recorded which). The receptors were sampled from a human donor who was either an allogeneic HSCT recipient or a stem cell or donor lymphocyte infusion donor (not recorded which). It is not recorded whose cells these are; they may come from a transplant donor. Each CDR3 is given with its conserved first and last residue. D genes are given only for firm matches. Clone size is stated in some rows and not others, as once, few, many or a class when expanded.

D	V	size	J	CDR3	DNA
TRBD1	TRBV29-1	many	TRBJ2-5	CSVELDRGRQETQYF	TGCAGCGTTGAACTGGACAGGGGCCGGCAAGAGACCCAGTACTTC
-	TRBV12-3/TRBV12-4	-	TRBJ1-2	CASSQSIRWGYTF	TGTGCCAGCAGTCAATCAATTCGTTGGGGCTACACCTTC
-	TRBV6-1	-	TRBJ1-2	CASSEVTGINGYTF	TGTGCCAGCAGTGAAGTAACAGGGATTAATGGCTACACCTTC
TRBD2	TRBV7-2	few	TRBJ2-3	CASSLATSGGYTQYF	TGTGCCAGCAGCCTCGCTACTAGCGGGGGATATACGCAGTATTTT
-	TRBV7-9	few	TRBJ2-1	CASSPRDRRGEQFF	TGTGCCAGCAGCCCCCGGGACCGGAGGGGTGAGCAGTTCTTC
TRBD2	TRBV20-1	few	TRBJ2-7	CSASEFLAGGPYEQYF	TGCAGTGCTAGTGAATTTCTAGCGGGAGGACCCTACGAGCAGTACTTC
TRBD1	TRBV2	few	TRBJ1-6	CASSGQGVKEPLHF	TGTGCCAGCAGTGGACAGGGCGTAAAAGAACCCCTCCACTTT
TRBD2	TRBV5-1	few	TRBJ2-3	CASSSGLPVTDTQYF	TGCGCCAGCAGCTCGGGACTACCCGTCACAGATACGCAGTATTTT
TRBD1	TRBV12-3/TRBV12-4	-	TRBJ1-5	CASSPDRGYQPQHF	TGTGCCAGCAGCCCAGACAGGGGCTATCAGCCCCAGCATTTT
-	TRBV30	few	TRBJ2-2	CAWSPALNTGELFF	TGTGCCTGGAGCCCCGCCCTGAACACCGGGGAGCTGTTTTTT
-	TRBV10-3	-	TRBJ1-1	CAISDRAGEAFF	TGTGCCATCAGTGACAGGGCGGGTGAAGCTTTCTTT
TRBD1	TRBV5-1	few	TRBJ2-1	CASGTGQRNEQFF	TGCGCCAGCGGGACAGGGCAGAGGAATGAGCAGTTCTTC
-	TRBV7-8	few	TRBJ2-5	CASSFRLIQETQYF	TGTGCCAGCAGCTTCCGTCTGATACAAGAGACCCAGTACTTC
TRBD1	TRBV6-5	few	TRBJ1-1	CASRYLGTGLQTEAFF	TGTGCCAGCAGATACCTCGGGACAGGCCTTCAGACTGAAGCTTTCTTT
-	TRBV12-3/TRBV12-4	few	TRBJ1-1	CATRADMNTEAFF	TGTGCCACCCGGGCAGATATGAACACTGAAGCTTTCTTT
-	TRBV24-1	once	TRBJ2-3	CATSGTPDTQYF	TGTGCCACCAGTGGGACACCAGATACGCAGTATTTT
-	TRBV24-1	few	TRBJ2-3	CATSDSSGSPVDTQYF	TGTGCCACCAGTGATTCTTCCGGGTCTCCCGTAGATACGCAGTATTTT
-	TRBV7-9	-	TRBJ2-5	CASSFPIQETQYF	TGTGCCAGCAGCTTCCCTATCCAAGAGACCCAGTACTTC
-	TRBV12-3/TRBV12-4	few	TRBJ1-1	CASSLGRGHTEAFF	TGTGCCAGCAGTTTAGGCAGGGGCCACACTGAAGCTTTCTTT
-	TRBV3-1	-	TRBJ2-5	CASSQDPAAREAQYF	TGTGCCAGCAGCCAAGATCCAGCGGCAAGAGAGGCCCAGTACTTC
-	TRBV12-3/TRBV12-4	few	TRBJ2-3	CASSLREGTDTQYF	TGTGCCAGCAGTTTAAGGGAAGGCACAGATACGCAGTATTTT
TRBD1	TRBV12-3/TRBV12-4	-	TRBJ1-1	CASTKGATEAFF	TGTGCCAGTACCAAGGGGGCCACTGAAGCTTTCTTT
-	TRBV13	few	TRBJ2-6	CASSTIDDGANVLTF	TGTGCCAGCAGCACAATCGACGACGGGGCCAACGTCCTGACTTTC
TRBD2	TRBV20-1	-	TRBJ2-7	CSARVGSGVYEQYF	TGCAGTGCTAGAGTAGGTAGCGGGGTATACGAGCAGTACTTC
TRBD2	TRBV9	-	TRBJ2-7	CASSEGVAGAVYEQYF	TGTGCCAGCAGCGAGGGGGTAGCGGGAGCGGTTTACGAGCAGTACTTC
-	TRBV5-1	-	TRBJ1-1	CASSSRQSQFGAFF	TGCGCCAGCAGCTCCCGACAGTCCCAGTTCGGAGCTTTCTTT
-	TRBV18	few	TRBJ1-1	CASSPPRGARGDTEAFF	TGTGCCAGCTCACCACCAAGGGGGGCGCGAGGGGACACTGAAGCTTTCTTT
-	TRBV6-2/TRBV6-3	many	TRBJ1-1	CAIWNGGTEAFF	TGTGCCATTTGGAATGGGGGGACTGAAGCTTTCTTT
-	TRBV25-1	few	TRBJ1-1	CASTQQGQTEAFF	TGTGCCAGCACTCAACAGGGACAAACTGAAGCTTTCTTT
-	TRBV25-1	-	TRBJ2-2	CASSERERVFGELFF	TGTGCCAGCAGTGAGAGGGAACGGGTTTTCGGGGAGCTGTTTTTT
TRBD2	TRBV12-3/TRBV12-4	-	TRBJ2-7	CASSNIGLAGDYEQYF	TGTGCCAGCAGCAATATCGGACTAGCGGGAGACTACGAGCAGTACTTC
-	TRBV19	few	TRBJ1-2	CASSIVKGRGHGYTF	TGTGCCAGTAGTATTGTGAAGGGGCGCGGCCATGGCTACACCTTC
TRBD2	TRBV7-2	few	TRBJ2-1	CASSLGTSGGVLNEQFF	TGTGCCAGCAGCTTAGGGACTAGCGGGGGAGTCTTGAATGAGCAGTTCTTC
-	TRBV20-1	few	TRBJ2-3	CSARPGMSTDTQYF	TGCAGTGCTAGACCCGGTATGAGCACAGATACGCAGTATTTT
-	TRBV7-2	few	TRBJ2-5	CASSSRNSGGTQYF	TGTGCCAGCAGCTCCAGAAACTCCGGGGGGACCCAGTACTTC
-	TRBV5-1	-	TRBJ2-7	CASSPPSRGHYEQYF	TGCGCCAGCAGCCCACCTTCTCGCGGGCACTACGAGCAGTACTTC
-	TRBV5-1	few	TRBJ2-5	CASKGQETQYF	TGCGCCAGCAAGGGCCAAGAGACCCAGTACTTC
-	TRBV29-1	-	TRBJ1-2	CSVLSRLGYTF	TGCAGCGTTTTATCTAGGCTAGGCTACACCTTC
-	TRBV12-3/TRBV12-4	many	TRBJ1-1	CASSNGGKNTEAFF	TGTGCCAGCAGTAACGGGGGAAAGAACACTGAAGCTTTCTTT
-	TRBV9	few	TRBJ1-2	CASSKKGTNYGYTF	TGTGCCAGCAGCAAAAAGGGCACCAACTATGGCTACACCTTC
-	TRBV5-1	many	TRBJ2-3	CASSLAGRGADTQYF	TGCGCCAGCAGCTTGGCGGGACGTGGTGCAGATACGCAGTATTTT
TRBD2	TRBV12-3/TRBV12-4	few	TRBJ2-7	CASRGTSGSAYEQYF	TGTGCCAGCAGGGGGACTAGCGGGAGTGCCTACGAGCAGTACTTC
-	TRBV10-3	few	TRBJ1-3	CAARTPYGNTIYF	TGTGCCGCACGGACACCTTACGGAAACACCATATATTTT
-	TRBV5-6	-	TRBJ1-5	CASSLFASQPQHF	TGTGCCAGCAGCCTTTTCGCTAGTCAGCCCCAGCATTTT
-	TRBV20-1	few	TRBJ1-1	CSAGDPNTEAFF	TGCAGTGCTGGGGACCCTAACACTGAAGCTTTCTTT
TRBD1	TRBV9	few	TRBJ2-3	CASSVKQQGALSTDTQYF	TGTGCCAGCAGCGTTAAACAACAGGGGGCGCTTAGCACAGATACGCAGTATTTT
TRBD2	TRBV12-3/TRBV12-4	-	TRBJ2-3	CASSRRGSGTSFTDTQYF	TGTGCCAGCAGTCGCAGGGGTAGTGGGACTAGTTTCACAGATACGCAGTATTTT
-	TRBV5-6	few	TRBJ2-3	CASSLWSGGTDTQYF	TGTGCCAGCAGCTTGTGGTCGGGGGGCACAGATACGCAGTATTTT
TRBD1	TRBV7-9	-	TRBJ2-5	CASSVTRDRAGETQYF	TGTGCCAGCAGCGTTACCCGGGACAGGGCAGGCGAGACCCAGTACTTC
-	TRBV12-3/TRBV12-4	many	TRBJ2-4	CASSPERKGELAKNIQYF	TGTGCCAGCAGTCCCGAGAGGAAGGGGGAGCTTGCCAAAAACATTCAGTACTTC